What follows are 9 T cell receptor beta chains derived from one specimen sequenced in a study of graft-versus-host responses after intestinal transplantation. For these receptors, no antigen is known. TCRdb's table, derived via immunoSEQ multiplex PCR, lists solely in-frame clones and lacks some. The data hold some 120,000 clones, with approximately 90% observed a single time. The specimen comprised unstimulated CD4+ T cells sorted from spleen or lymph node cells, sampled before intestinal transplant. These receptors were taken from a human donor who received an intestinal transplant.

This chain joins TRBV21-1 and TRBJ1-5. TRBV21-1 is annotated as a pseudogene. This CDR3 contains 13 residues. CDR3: CASSKGSNQPQHF. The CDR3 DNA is TGTGCCAGCAGCAAAGGTAGCAATCAGCCCCAGCATTTT.

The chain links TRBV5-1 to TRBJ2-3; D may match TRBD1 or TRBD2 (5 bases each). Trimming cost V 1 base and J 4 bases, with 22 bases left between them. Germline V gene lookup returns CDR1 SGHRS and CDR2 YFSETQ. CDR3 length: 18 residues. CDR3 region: CASSLRGVDLRVADTQYF. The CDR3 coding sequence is TGCGCCAGCAGCTTGAGAGGGGTAGATCTAAGGGTTGCAGATACGCAGTATTTT.

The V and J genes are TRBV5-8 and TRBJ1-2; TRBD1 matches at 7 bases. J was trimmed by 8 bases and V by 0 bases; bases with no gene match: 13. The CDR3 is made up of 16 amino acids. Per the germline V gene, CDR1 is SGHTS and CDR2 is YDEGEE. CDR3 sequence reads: CASSLGQGGWAGGYTF. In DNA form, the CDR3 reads TGTGCCAGCAGCTTGGGACAGGGAGGGTGGGCCGGCGGCTACACCTTC.

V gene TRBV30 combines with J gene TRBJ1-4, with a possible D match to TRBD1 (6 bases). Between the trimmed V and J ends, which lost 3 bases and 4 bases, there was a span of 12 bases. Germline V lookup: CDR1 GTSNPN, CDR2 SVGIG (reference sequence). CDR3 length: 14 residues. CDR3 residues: CAWRWGTNNEKLFF. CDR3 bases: TGTGCCTGGAGGTGGGGGACAAATAATGAAAAACTGTTTTTT.

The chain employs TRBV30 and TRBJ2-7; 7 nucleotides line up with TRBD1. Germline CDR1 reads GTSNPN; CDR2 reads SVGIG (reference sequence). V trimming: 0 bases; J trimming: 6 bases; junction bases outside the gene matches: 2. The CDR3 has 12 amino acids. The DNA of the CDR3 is TGTGCCTGGAGTGTAACAGGGGTCGAGCAGTACTTC. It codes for CAWSVTGVEQYF. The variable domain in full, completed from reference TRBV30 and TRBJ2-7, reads SQTIHQWPATLVQPVGSPLSLECTVEGTSNPNLYWYRQAAGRGLQLLFYSVGIGQISSEVPQNLSASRPQDRQFILSSKKLLLSDSGFYLCAWSVTGVEQYFGPGTRLTVT.

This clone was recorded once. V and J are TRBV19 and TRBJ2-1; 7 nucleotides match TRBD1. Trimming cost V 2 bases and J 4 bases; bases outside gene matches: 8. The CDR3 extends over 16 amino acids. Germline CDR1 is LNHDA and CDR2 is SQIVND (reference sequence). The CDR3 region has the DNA TGTGCCAGTAGTATATGGCAGGGGGAAGCTTACAATGAGCAGTTCTTC. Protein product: CASSIWQGEAYNEQFF. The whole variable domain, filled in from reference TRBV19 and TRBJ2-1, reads DGGITQSPKYLFRKEGQNVTLSCEQNLNHDAMYWYRQDPGQGLRLIYYSQIVNDFQKGDIAEGYSVSREKKESFPLTVTSAQKNPTAFYLCASSIWQGEAYNEQFFGPGTRLTVL.

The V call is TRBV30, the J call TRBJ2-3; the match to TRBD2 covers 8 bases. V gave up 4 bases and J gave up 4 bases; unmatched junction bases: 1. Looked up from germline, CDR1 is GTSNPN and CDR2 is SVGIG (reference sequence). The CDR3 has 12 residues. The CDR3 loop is CAWNSGADTQYF. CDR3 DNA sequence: TGTGCCTGGAATAGCGGGGCAGATACGCAGTATTTT.

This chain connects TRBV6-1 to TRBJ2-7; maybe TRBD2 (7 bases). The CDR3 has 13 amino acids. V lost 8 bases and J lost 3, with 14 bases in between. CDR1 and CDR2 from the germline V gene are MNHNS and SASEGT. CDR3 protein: CASGGAGDYEQYF. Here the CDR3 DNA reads TGTGCCAGCGGGGGGGCAGGGGACTACGAGCAGTACTTC.

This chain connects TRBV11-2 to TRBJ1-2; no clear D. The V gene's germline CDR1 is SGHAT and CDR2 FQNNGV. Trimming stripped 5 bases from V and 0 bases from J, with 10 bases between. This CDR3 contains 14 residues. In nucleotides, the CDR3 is TGTGCCAGCAGCGGGTCAGGCACTAACTATGGCTACACCTTC. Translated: CASSGSGTNYGYTF.